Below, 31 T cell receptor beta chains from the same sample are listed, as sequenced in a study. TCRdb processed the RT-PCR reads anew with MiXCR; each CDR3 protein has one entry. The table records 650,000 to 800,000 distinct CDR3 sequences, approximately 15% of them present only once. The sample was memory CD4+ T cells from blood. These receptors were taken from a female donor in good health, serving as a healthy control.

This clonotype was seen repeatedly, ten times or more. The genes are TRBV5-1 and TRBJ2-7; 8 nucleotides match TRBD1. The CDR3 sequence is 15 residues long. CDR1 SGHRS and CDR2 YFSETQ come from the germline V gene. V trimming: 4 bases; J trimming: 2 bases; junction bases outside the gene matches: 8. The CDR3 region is CASSPRQGTPYEQYF. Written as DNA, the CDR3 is TGCGCCAGCAGCCCTAGACAGGGGACACCCTACGAGCAGTACTTC.

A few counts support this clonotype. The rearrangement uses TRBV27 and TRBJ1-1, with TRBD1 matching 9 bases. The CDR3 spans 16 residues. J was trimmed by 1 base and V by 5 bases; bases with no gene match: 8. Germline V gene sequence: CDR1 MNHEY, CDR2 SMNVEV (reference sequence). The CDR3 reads CASSGGQGRKNTEAFF. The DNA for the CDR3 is TGTGCCAGCAGTGGGGGACAGGGAAGGAAGAACACTGAAGCTTTCTTT.

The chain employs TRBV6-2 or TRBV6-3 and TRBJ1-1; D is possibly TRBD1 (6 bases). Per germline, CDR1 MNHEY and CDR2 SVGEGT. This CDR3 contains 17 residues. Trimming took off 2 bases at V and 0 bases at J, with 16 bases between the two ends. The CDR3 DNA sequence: TGTGCCAGCAGTTACGTGTGGGGGGCGCCCCTGAACACTGAAGCTTTCTTT. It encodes CASSYVWGAPLNTEAFF.

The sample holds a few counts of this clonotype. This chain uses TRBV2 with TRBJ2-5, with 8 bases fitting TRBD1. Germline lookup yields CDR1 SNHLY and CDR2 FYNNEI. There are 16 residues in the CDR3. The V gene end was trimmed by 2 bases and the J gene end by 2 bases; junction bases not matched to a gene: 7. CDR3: CASSESRDRGQETQYF. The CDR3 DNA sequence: TGTGCCAGCAGTGAAAGTCGAGACAGGGGTCAAGAGACCCAGTACTTC.

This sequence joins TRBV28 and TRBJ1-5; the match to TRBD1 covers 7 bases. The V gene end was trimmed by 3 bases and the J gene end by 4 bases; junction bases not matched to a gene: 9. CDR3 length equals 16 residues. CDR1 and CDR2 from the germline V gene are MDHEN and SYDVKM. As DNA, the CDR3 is TGTGCCAGCAGTTTGGGGGACAGCCTCGGGAATCAGCCCCAGCATTTT. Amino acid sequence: CASSLGDSLGNQPQHF.

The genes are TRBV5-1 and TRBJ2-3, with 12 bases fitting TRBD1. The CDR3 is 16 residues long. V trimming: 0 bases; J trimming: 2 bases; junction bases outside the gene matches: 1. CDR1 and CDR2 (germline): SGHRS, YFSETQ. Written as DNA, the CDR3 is TGCGCCAGCAGCTTGGAGGGACAGGGGGCCACAGATACGCAGTATTTT. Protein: CASSLEGQGATDTQYF.

CDR3 region: CASSVAMGGYTF. The DNA of the CDR3 is TGTGCCAGCAGTGTAGCCATGGGTGGCTACACCTTC. This sequence joins TRBV7-8 and TRBJ1-2, with D unresolved. The germline V and J ends were trimmed by 6 bases and 7 bases, with 12 bases remaining between them. CDR3 length: 12 amino acids. Germline V CDR1 and CDR2: SGHVS, FQNEAQ.

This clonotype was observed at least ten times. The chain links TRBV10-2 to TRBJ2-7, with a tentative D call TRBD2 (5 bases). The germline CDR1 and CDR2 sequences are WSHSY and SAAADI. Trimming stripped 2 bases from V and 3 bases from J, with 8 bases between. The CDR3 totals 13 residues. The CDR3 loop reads CASSEEGGYEQYF. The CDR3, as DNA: TGCGCCAGCAGTGAGGAGGGCGGCTACGAGCAGTACTTC.

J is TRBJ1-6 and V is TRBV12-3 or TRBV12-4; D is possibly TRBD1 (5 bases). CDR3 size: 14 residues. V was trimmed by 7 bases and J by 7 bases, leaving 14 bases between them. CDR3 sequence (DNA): TGTGCCAGCAATTACCGGGACGGAAATTCACCCCTCCACTTT. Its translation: CASNYRDGNSPLHF.

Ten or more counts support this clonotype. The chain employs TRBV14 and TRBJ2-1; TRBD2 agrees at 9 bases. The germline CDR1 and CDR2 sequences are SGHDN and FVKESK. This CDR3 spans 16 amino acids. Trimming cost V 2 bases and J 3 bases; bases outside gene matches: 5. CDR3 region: CASSQRRGGDYNEQFF. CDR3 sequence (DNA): TGTGCCAGCAGCCAACGGCGCGGGGGGGACTACAATGAGCAGTTCTTC.

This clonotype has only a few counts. The CDR3 coding sequence is TGTGCCACCAGTGATCCGGACAGGGCCCATGGCTACACCTTC. Translated: CATSDPDRAHGYTF. This chain connects TRBV24-1 to TRBJ1-2; 8 bases agree with TRBD1. The length of the CDR3 is 14 residues. V shed 3 bases and J 6 bases; nucleotides not matched to a gene: 5. The V gene's germline CDR1 is KGHDR and CDR2 SFDVKD.

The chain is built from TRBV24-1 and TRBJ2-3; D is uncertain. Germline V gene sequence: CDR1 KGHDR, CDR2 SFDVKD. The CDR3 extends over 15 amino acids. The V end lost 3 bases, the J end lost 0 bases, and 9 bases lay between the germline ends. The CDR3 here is CATSDGRDSTDTQYF. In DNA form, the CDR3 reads TGTGCCACCAGTGATGGAAGAGACAGCACAGATACGCAGTATTTT.

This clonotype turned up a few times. The CDR3 nucleotides are TGTGCCAGCAGTTCCTACTACGGACAGGGGGAGGCTGGGGCCAACGTCCTGACTTTC. Translating gives CASSSYYGQGEAGANVLTF. V gene TRBV6-1 combines with J gene TRBJ2-6; 10 positions agree with TRBD1. Germline V lookup: CDR1 MNHNS, CDR2 SASEGT. With V trimmed by 5 bases and J by 2 bases, 12 bases remained unmatched. The CDR3 loop spans 19 amino acids.

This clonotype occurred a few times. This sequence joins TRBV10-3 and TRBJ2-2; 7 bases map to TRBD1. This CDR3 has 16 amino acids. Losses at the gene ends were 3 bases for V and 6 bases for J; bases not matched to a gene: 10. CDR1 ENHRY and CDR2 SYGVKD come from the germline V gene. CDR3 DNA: TGTGCCATCAGTGAAAAAACGACAGGGAGAGCCGGGGAGCTGTTTTTT. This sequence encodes CAISEKTTGRAGELFF.

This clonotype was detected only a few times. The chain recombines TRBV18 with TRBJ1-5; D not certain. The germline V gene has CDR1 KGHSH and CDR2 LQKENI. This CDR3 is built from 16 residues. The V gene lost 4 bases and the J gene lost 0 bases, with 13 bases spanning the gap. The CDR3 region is CASSQVGGNSNQPQHF. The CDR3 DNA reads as TGTGCCAGCTCACAGGTGGGAGGAAATAGCAATCAGCCCCAGCATTTT.

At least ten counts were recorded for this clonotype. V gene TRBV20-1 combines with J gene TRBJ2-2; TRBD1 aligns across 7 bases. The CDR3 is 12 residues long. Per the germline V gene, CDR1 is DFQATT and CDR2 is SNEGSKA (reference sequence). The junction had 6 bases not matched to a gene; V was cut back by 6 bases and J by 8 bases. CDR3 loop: CSASGQVGELFF. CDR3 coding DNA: TGCAGTGCCAGTGGACAGGTGGGGGAGCTGTTTTTT.

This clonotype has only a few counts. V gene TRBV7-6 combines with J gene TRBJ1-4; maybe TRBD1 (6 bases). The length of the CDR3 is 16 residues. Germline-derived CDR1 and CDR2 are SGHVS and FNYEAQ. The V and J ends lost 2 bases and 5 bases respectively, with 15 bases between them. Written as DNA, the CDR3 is TGTGCCAGCAGCTTATATAGCAGGGGATCGAATGAAAAACTGTTTTTT. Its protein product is CASSLYSRGSNEKLFF.

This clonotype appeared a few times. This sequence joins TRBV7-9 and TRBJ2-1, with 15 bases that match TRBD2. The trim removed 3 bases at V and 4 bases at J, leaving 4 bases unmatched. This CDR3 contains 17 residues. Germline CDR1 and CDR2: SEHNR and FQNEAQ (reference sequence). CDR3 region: CASSFTGTSGGYNEQFF. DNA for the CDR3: TGTGCCAGCAGCTTTACAGGGACTAGCGGGGGGTACAATGAGCAGTTCTTC.

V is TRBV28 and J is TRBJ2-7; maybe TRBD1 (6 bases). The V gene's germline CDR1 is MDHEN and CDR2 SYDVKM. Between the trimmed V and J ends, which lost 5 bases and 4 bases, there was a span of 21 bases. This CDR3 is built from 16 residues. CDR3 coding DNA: TGTGCCAGCAGTAGAGACGACAGGTACGGGGTTTACGAGCAGTACTTC. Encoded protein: CASSRDDRYGVYEQYF.

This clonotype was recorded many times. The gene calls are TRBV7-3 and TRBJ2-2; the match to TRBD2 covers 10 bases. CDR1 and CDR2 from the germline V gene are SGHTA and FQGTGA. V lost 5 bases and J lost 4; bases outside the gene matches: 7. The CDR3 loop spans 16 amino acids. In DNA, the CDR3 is TGTGCCAGCAGCAGATTAGCGGGAGGTGGCACCGGGGAGCTGTTTTTT. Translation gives CASSRLAGGGTGELFF.

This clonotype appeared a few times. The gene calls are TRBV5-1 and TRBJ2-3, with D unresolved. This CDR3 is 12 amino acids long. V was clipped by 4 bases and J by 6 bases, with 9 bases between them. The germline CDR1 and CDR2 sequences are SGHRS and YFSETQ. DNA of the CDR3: TGCGCCAGCAGCGAGACTGGGGATACGCAGTATTTT. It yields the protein CASSETGDTQYF.

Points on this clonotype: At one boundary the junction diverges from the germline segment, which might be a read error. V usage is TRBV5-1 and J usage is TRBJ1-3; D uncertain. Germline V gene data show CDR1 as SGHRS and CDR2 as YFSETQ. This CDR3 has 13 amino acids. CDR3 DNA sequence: TGCGCCAGCAGCTTGGAACCGACGGGCACCACATATTTT. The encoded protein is CASSLEPTGTTYF.

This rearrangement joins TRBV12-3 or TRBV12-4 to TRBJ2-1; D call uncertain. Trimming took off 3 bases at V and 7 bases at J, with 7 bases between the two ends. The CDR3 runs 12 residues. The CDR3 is CASSFNVNEQFF. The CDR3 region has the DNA TGTGCCAGCAGTTTTAATGTGAATGAGCAGTTCTTC.

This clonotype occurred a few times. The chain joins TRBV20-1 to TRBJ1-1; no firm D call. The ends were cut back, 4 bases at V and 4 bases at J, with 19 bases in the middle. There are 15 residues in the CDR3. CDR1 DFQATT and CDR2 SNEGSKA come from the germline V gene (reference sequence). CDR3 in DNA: TGCAGTGCTACAGCTGCTACGATTTACGTCACTGAAGCTTTCTTT. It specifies CSATAATIYVTEAFF.

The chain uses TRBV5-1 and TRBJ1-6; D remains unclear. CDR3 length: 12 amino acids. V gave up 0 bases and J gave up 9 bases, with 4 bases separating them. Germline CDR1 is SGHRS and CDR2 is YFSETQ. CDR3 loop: CASSLGVSPLHF. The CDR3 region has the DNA TGCGCCAGCAGCTTGGGGGTTTCACCCCTCCACTTT. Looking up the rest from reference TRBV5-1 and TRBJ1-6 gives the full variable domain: KAGVTQTPRYLIKTRGQQVTLSCSPISGHRSVSWYQQTPGQGLQFLFEYFSETQRNKGNFPGRFSGRQFSNSRSEMNVSTLELGDSALYLCASSLGVSPLHFGNGTRLTVT.

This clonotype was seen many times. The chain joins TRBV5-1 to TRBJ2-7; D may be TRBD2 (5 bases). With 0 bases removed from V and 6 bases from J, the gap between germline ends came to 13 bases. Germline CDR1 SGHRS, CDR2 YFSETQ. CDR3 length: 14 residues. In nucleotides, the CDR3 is TGCGCCAGCAGCTTGGACCCGGGGTCAGGCGAGCAGTACTTC. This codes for CASSLDPGSGEQYF. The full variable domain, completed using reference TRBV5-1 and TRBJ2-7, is KAGVTQTPRYLIKTRGQQVTLSCSPISGHRSVSWYQQTPGQGLQFLFEYFSETQRNKGNFPGRFSGRQFSNSRSEMNVSTLELGDSALYLCASSLDPGSGEQYFGPGTRLTVT.

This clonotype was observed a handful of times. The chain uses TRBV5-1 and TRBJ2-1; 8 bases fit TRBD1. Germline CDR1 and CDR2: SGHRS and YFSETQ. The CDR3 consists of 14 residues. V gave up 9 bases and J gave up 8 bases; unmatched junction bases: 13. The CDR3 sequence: CATAGTGIYDEQFF. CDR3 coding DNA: TGCGCCACAGCCGGGACAGGCATTTACGATGAGCAGTTCTTC.

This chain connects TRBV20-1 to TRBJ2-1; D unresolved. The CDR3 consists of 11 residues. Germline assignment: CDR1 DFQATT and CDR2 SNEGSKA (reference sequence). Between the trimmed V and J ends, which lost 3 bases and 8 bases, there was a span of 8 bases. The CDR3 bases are TGCAGTGCTAGTAGGGCGGATGAGCAGTTCTTC. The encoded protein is CSASRADEQFF.

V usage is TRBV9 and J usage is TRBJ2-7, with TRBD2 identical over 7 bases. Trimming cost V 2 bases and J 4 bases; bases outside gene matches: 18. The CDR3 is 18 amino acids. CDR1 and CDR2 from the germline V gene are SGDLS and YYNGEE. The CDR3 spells CASSVGATSRRVVYEQYF. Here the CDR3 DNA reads TGTGCCAGCAGCGTTGGAGCGACTAGCAGGAGGGTAGTTTACGAGCAGTACTTC. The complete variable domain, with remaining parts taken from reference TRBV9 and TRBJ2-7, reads DSGVTQTPKHLITATGQRVTLRCSPRSGDLSVYWYQQSLDQGLQFLIQYYNGEERAKGNILERFSAQQFPDLHSELNLSSLELGDSALYFCASSVGATSRRVVYEQYFGPGTRLTVT.

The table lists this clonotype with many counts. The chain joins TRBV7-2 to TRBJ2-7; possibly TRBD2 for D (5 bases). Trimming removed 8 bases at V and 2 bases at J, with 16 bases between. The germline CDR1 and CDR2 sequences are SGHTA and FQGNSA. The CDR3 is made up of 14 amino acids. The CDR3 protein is CASLPAEGPYEQYF. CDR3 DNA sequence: TGTGCCAGCCTCCCAGCAGAGGGTCCCTACGAGCAGTACTTC.

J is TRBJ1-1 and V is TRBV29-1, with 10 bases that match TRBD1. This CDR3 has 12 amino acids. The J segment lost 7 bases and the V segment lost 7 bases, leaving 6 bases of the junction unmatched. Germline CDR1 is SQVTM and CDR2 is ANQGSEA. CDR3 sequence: CSGCRDRGEAFF. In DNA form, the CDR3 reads TGCAGCGGATGCCGGGACAGGGGTGAAGCTTTCTTT. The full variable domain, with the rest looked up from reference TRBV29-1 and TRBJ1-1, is SAVISQKPSRDICQRGTSLTIQCQVDSQVTMMFWYRQQPGQSLTLIATANQGSEATYESGFVIDKFPISRPNLTFSTLTVSNMSPEDSSIYLCSGCRDRGEAFFGQGTRLTVV.